These T cell receptor beta chains were read from a single sample in a study of PD-L1 blockade in urothelial cancer. The assay was immunoSEQ multiplex PCR, and TCRdb's table has in-frame clones only and misses some. The repertoire consists of 40,000 or so clones, with more than 75% occurring once and the leading ten covering more than 2.5%. The material sequenced was PBMCs, taken around atezolizumab (anti-PD-L1) treatment. These receptors were obtained from a man aged 70-80 years with urothelial cancer. Both conserved end residues are part of each CDR3. The D gene is left open where the match is weak. Some rows have no size entry. The others give once, few or many, or a class for an expanded clone.

D gene,clone size,V gene,J gene,CDR3 protein,CDR3 DNA
.,.,TRBV10-3,TRBJ2-7,CASRAGGETYEQYF,TGTGCCTCGAGGGCCGGTGGTGAGACCTACGAGCAGTACTTC
.,.,TRBV27,TRBJ2-2,CATSVAANTGELFF,TGTGCCACCTCCGTGGCAGCGAACACCGGGGAGCTGTTTTTT
TRBD2,.,TRBV7-2,TRBJ2-1,CASSFRTSYNEQFF,TGTGCCAGCAGCTTCAGGACTAGTTACAATGAGCAGTTCTTC
.,few,TRBV6-6,TRBJ2-6,CASSYDRPGANVLTF,TGTGCCAGCAGTTACGACAGGCCCGGGGCCAACGTCCTGACTTTC
TRBD1,.,TRBV5-1,TRBJ1-3,CASSWAGTGSGNTIYF,TGCGCCAGCAGCTGGGCCGGGACAGGGTCCGGAAACACCATATATTTT
.,.,TRBV21-1,TRBJ2-1,CASSKVSFRTSGRKQFF,TGTGCCAGCAGCAAAGTGAGTTTCAGGACTAGCGGGAGGAAGCAGTTCTTC
TRBD2,.,TRBV30,TRBJ2-5,CAWSVAGGDFWETQYF,TGTGCCTGGAGTGTTGCGGGGGGGGATTTCTGGGAGACCCAGTACTTC
TRBD2,.,TRBV5-6,TRBJ2-5,CASSLGGGQETQYF,TGTGCCAGCAGCTTGGGCGGGGGGCAAGAGACCCAGTACTTC
TRBD2,.,TRBV19,TRBJ2-3,CASSIGTSKDTQYF,TGTGCCAGTAGTATAGGGACTAGCAAAGATACGCAGTATTTT
.,.,TRBV7-3,TRBJ2-1,CASSLGSSYNEQFF,TGTGCCAGCAGCTTAGGGAGCTCCTACAATGAGCAGTTCTTC
TRBD2,.,TRBV27,TRBJ2-3,CASSPPYSGQQYF,TGTGCCAGCAGTCCCCCTTATAGCGGGCAGCAGTATTTT
TRBD2,.,TRBV2,TRBJ2-1,CASKTSGTNNEQFF,TGTGCCAGCAAGACTAGCGGGACGAATAATGAGCAGTTCTTC
.,.,TRBV21-1,TRBJ1-2,CASSLRTGPGMGGYTF,TGTGCCAGCAGCCTAAGGACAGGGCCCGGCATGGGGGGCTACACCTTC
TRBD1,.,TRBV5-6,TRBJ1-2,CASSWMGTDGYTF,TGTGCCAGCAGCTGGATGGGGACAGATGGCTACACCTTC
.,.,TRBV6-5,TRBJ1-1,CASSSMNTEAFF,TGTGCCAGCAGTAGCATGAACACTGAAGCTTTCTTT
TRBD1,.,TRBV11-2,TRBJ2-7,CASSQGQGSSYEQYF,TGTGCCAGCAGCCAAGGACAGGGGAGCTCCTACGAGCAGTACTTC
TRBD1,.,TRBV5-6,TRBJ1-2,CASSPGRHRGLGYTF,TGTGCCAGCAGCCCCGGACGGCACAGGGGGCTTGGCTACACCTTC
.,.,TRBV9,TRBJ1-2,CASSVGGNRGYTF,TGTGCCAGCAGCGTAGGCGGGAACCGTGGCTACACCTTC
TRBD2,.,TRBV7-6,TRBJ2-2,CASSLGLAGGPNGELFF,TGTGCCAGCAGCTTAGGGCTAGCGGGAGGGCCCAACGGGGAGCTGTTTTTT
.,.,TRBV7-2,TRBJ2-7,CASSPRGTATYEQYF,TGTGCCAGCAGCCCGCGCGGGACGGCCACCTACGAGCAGTACTTC
TRBD2,few,TRBV7-3,TRBJ2-3,CASSPGRGIGSTDTQYF,TGTGCCAGCAGTCCGGGGAGGGGTATCGGTAGCACAGATACGCAGTATTTT
.,.,TRBV2,TRBJ1-1,CASSEVGRENTEAFF,TGTGCCAGCAGTGAGGTGGGCAGGGAGAACACTGAAGCTTTCTTT
TRBD1,.,TRBV6-5,TRBJ2-7,CASSPDRREQYF,TGTGCCAGCAGCCCGGACAGGCGCGAGCAGTACTTC
.,.,TRBV19,TRBJ2-4,CASSMRQTLLAKNIQYF,TGTGCCAGTAGTATGCGACAGACTCTGCTAGCCAAAAACATTCAGTACTTC
TRBD1,once,TRBV5-4,TRBJ1-1,CASSPTGALNTEAFF,TGTGCCAGCAGCCCGACAGGGGCCCTGAACACTGAAGCTTTCTTT
.,.,TRBV19,TRBJ1-3,CASSPQRGNTIYF,TGTGCCAGTAGCCCTCAACGGGGAAACACCATATATTTT
TRBD2,.,TRBV5-4,TRBJ2-1,CASSLVVSGQDQQFF,TGTGCCAGCAGCTTGGTGGTTAGCGGGCAGGATCAGCAGTTCTTC
.,.,TRBV6-1,TRBJ2-5,CASRRVSGPETQYF,TGTGCCAGCAGAAGGGTTAGCGGTCCGGAGACCCAGTACTTC
TRBD2,.,TRBV27,TRBJ2-1,CASSLASGLSYNEQFF,TGTGCCAGCAGTTTGGCTAGCGGGTTATCCTACAATGAGCAGTTCTTC
TRBD1,.,TRBV6-5,TRBJ1-1,CASSFEEGAVSEAFF,TGTGCCAGCAGTTTTGAGGAGGGGGCTGTGAGTGAAGCTTTCTTT
TRBD1,.,TRBV7-9,TRBJ2-7,CASSNLWDRGSYEQYF,TGTGCCAGCAGCAACCTATGGGACAGGGGCTCCTACGAGCAGTACTTC
.,.,TRBV5-1,TRBJ2-7,CASRSTVNEQYF,TGCGCCAGCAGGTCGACAGTCAACGAGCAGTACTTC
.,.,TRBV30,TRBJ2-7,CAWSVKEVRPRVHF,TGTGCCTGGAGTGTAAAGGAGGTAAGGCCCCGTGTCCACTTC
TRBD1,.,TRBV19,TRBJ2-5,CASTDRGRETQYF,TGTGCCAGTACCGACAGGGGGAGAGAGACCCAGTACTTC
TRBD1,.,TRBV15,TRBJ1-5,CATSRDLDRGASQPQHF,TGTGCCACCAGCAGAGATCTGGACAGGGGTGCTAGCCAGCCCCAGCATTTT
.,.,TRBV7-6,TRBJ1-1,CASSSRGNTEAFF,TGTGCCAGCAGCTCTCGGGGGAACACTGAAGCTTTCTTT
.,.,TRBV11-1,TRBJ2-5,CASSVQTRIQETQYF,TGTGCCAGCAGCGTACAGACGAGAATCCAAGAGACCCAGTACTTC
TRBD1,.,TRBV15,TRBJ1-1,CATSEYRDRGDTEAFF,TGTGCCACCAGCGAATACCGGGACAGGGGGGACACTGAAGCTTTCTTT
.,.,TRBV10-1,TRBJ2-2,CASRTGSDTGELFF,TGCGCCAGCCGGACGGGAAGCGACACCGGGGAGCTGTTTTTT
.,.,TRBV11-2,TRBJ2-5,CASSDRPGGLGETQYF,TGTGCCAGCAGCGACCGCCCAGGGGGGTTGGGAGAGACCCAGTACTTC
TRBD2,.,TRBV9,TRBJ2-5,CASSPIAGGTETQYF,TGTGCCAGCAGCCCGATAGCGGGAGGTACAGAGACCCAGTACTTC
.,.,TRBV7-2,TRBJ2-1,CASSLVVRGHNEQFF,TGTGCCAGCAGCTTAGTTGTCAGGGGCCACAATGAGCAGTTCTTC
.,.,TRBV6-5,TRBJ1-1,CASLGAGYTEAFF,TGTGCCAGTCTAGGGGCAGGGTACACTGAAGCTTTCTTT
TRBD2,.,TRBV19,TRBJ2-1,CASSIVPPLAGGFNEQFF,TGTGCCAGTAGTATAGTCCCACCCTTGGCGGGAGGGTTCAACGAGCAGTTCTTC
.,.,TRBV10-3,TRBJ2-1,CAISATAGSNNEQFF,TGTGCCATCAGTGCGACAGCGGGTTCTAACAATGAGCAGTTCTTC
TRBD2,.,TRBV7-3,TRBJ2-1,CASSFQTSTSYNEQFF,TGTGCCAGCAGCTTCCAGACTAGCACCTCGTACAATGAGCAGTTCTTC
.,.,TRBV4-1,TRBJ1-1,CASSHSQGMNTEAFF,TGCGCCAGCAGCCATAGCCAGGGGATGAACACTGAAGCTTTCTTT
TRBD1,.,TRBV4-1,TRBJ1-2,CASSPRQGERYGYTF,TGCGCCAGCAGCCCCCGACAGGGGGAGAGATATGGCTACACCTTC
TRBD2,.,TRBV5-4,TRBJ2-3,CASSSGVAGVGGTDTQYF,TGTGCCAGCAGCTCGGGGGTAGCGGGAGTAGGGGGCACAGATACGCAGTATTTT
TRBD1,.,TRBV11-3,TRBJ2-5,CASSLHRGQETQYF,TGTGCCAGCAGCTTACACAGGGGGCAAGAGACCCAGTACTTC
.,.,TRBV6-5,TRBJ2-7,CASSYSLGVDEQYF,TGTGCCAGCAGTTACTCCCTAGGGGTGGACGAGCAGTACTTC
.,.,TRBV5-8,TRBJ1-5,CASSRGTLSNQPQHF,TGTGCCAGCAGCCGGGGGACCCTAAGCAATCAGCCCCAGCATTTT
.,.,TRBV7-9,TRBJ1-4,CASSLGSLLEEKLFF,TGTGCCAGCAGCTTAGGTTCTCTGTTAGAGGAAAAACTGTTTTTT
.,.,TRBV2,TRBJ2-7,CASSQMILSYEQYF,TGTGCCAGCAGTCAGATGATTCTTTCCTACGAGCAGTACTTC